The next 25 T cell receptor beta chains were all read from a single sample in a study of identical twins. TCRdb passed the 5' RACE reads through MiXCR, listing each CDR3 protein once. The data contain hundreds of thousands of distinct CDR3 sequences, roughly 8.6% of them singletons. The same data also went into a second study, on yellow fever vaccine responses in identical twins.

Sequenced input: memory (CD45RO+) T cells sorted from blood. The receptors derive from a woman between 18 and 29 years old in good health.

This clonotype has just a few counts. The J gene is TRBJ2-7, the V gene TRBV20-1; 9 nucleotides line up with TRBD2. The CDR3 consists of 14 residues. J gave up 0 bases and V 4 bases, and 4 bases lay outside the gene matches. Germline V gene lookup returns CDR1 DFQATT and CDR2 SNEGSKA (reference sequence). The CDR3 nucleotides are TGCAGTGCTATTGGCGGGAGGGACTCCTACGAGCAGTACTTC. Residues: CSAIGGRDSYEQYF.

There are a few counts of this clonotype. V usage is TRBV29-1 and J usage is TRBJ2-5; TRBD2 aligns across 9 bases. The trim removed 7 bases at V and 5 bases at J, leaving 8 bases unmatched. The CDR3 totals 13 residues. Germline V gene lookup returns CDR1 SQVTM and CDR2 ANQGSEA. CDR3 DNA: TGCAGCGGGACAAGCGGGGGGAGGGAGACCCAGTACTTC. Translated, it gives CSGTSGGRETQYF. Variable domain in full (rest from reference TRBV29-1 and TRBJ2-5): SAVISQKPSRDICQRGTSLTIQCQVDSQVTMMFWYRQQPGQSLTLIATANQGSEATYESGFVIDKFPISRPNLTFSTLTVSNMSPEDSSIYLCSGTSGGRETQYFGPGTRLLVL.

Comment on this clonotype: One end of the junction fails to match germline, which may point to a read error. This chain joins TRBV7-6 and TRBJ1-3, with 12 nucleotides matching TRBD1. The CDR3 spans 15 residues. Germline V gives CDR1 SGHVS, CDR2 FNYEAQ. Written as DNA, the CDR3 is TGTGCCAGCAGCAAGGGACAGGGGGCTGGATACACCATATATTTT. Amino acid sequence: CASSKGQGAGYTIYF.

This clonotype was recorded many times. V gene TRBV14 combines with J gene TRBJ2-1, with a possible D match to TRBD2 (6 bases). Trimming cost V 1 base and J 2 bases, with 12 bases left between them. This CDR3 comprises 16 residues. CDR1 is SGHDN and CDR2 is FVKESK in the germline V gene. The CDR3 coding sequence is TGTGCCAGCAGCCAAGTTCGCGGGACGACCTACAATGAGCAGTTCTTC. Amino acid sequence: CASSQVRGTTYNEQFF.

This clonotype has a count of ten or more. The rearrangement joins TRBV15 to TRBJ2-5; D is unresolved. Germline V gene data show CDR1 as LNHNV and CDR2 as YYDKDF (reference sequence). This CDR3 region has 13 residues. The V end lost 4 bases, the J end lost 3 bases, and 9 bases lay between the germline ends. In DNA, the CDR3 is TGTGCCACCAGCAATCCGGCGGAAGAGACCCAGTACTTC. Translation gives CATSNPAEETQYF.

This clonotype was counted between two and nine times. The rearrangement links TRBV4-2 to TRBJ2-5; 10 bases are shared with TRBD2. This CDR3 region has 15 residues. In germline, CDR1 is LGHNA, CDR2 YNFKEQ. The V gene end was trimmed by 3 bases and the J gene end by 5 bases; junction bases not matched to a gene: 6. The CDR3, as DNA: TGTGCCAGCAGCCAGGCTAGCGGGGGATGGGAGACCCAGTACTTC. Its translation is CASSQASGGWETQYF.

In its sample, this clonotype was seen a few times. This chain joins TRBV7-2 and TRBJ1-2, with TRBD1 matching over 7 bases. The V and J ends lost 5 bases and 4 bases, in that order; junction bases with no gene match: 7. Looked up from germline, CDR1 is SGHTA and CDR2 is FQGNSA. The CDR3 has 14 amino acids. CDR3 DNA sequence: TGTGCCAGCAGCCCAGGGGGGTTCGGCTATGGCTACACCTTC. It yields the protein CASSPGGFGYGYTF.

The sample holds many counts of this clonotype. The CDR3 region has the DNA TGCAGTGCGCCCATAGCGGGACCCTGGGATACGCAGTATTTT. It codes for CSAPIAGPWDTQYF. V and J are TRBV20-1 and TRBJ2-3; 8 nucleotides align to TRBD2. CDR1 and CDR2 (germline): DFQATT, SNEGSKA (reference sequence). With 6 bases clipped from V and 6 bases from J, the junction kept 11 bases outside the gene matches. The CDR3 loop spans 14 amino acids.

This clonotype appeared a few times. The V and J genes are TRBV13 and TRBJ2-1; 7 nucleotides line up with TRBD1. V dropped 5 bases and J dropped 6; count of bases not matched to a gene: 4. Germline CDR1 and CDR2: PRHDT and FYEKMQ (reference sequence). CDR3 length: 13 amino acids. As DNA, the CDR3 is TGTGCCAGCAGCGGGCGACAGGGCAATGAGCAGTTCTTC. This gives the protein CASSGRQGNEQFF.

This clonotype came up many times. The chain employs TRBV20-1 and TRBJ2-3; weak D call: TRBD2 (6 bases). Germline values: CDR1 DFQATT, CDR2 SNEGSKA (reference sequence). There are 15 residues in the CDR3. Trimming took 6 bases from V and 5 from J, leaving 21 bases between them. The CDR3 here is CSAGDSRVVGDTQYF. The CDR3 nucleotides are TGCAGTGCGGGGGACTCCAGGGTCGTCGGAGATACGCAGTATTTT.

This clonotype was found a few times. V gene TRBV5-1 combines with J gene TRBJ2-3; weak D call: TRBD1 (6 bases). In germline, CDR1 is SGHRS, CDR2 YFSETQ. The CDR3 has 14 amino acids. V was pared by 2 bases and J by 4 bases, with 11 bases between. CDR3 nucleotides: TGCGCCAGCAGCTTCACAGGGTCTGCAGATACGCAGTATTTT. Translated: CASSFTGSADTQYF.

This clonotype was detected only a few times. V gene TRBV29-1 combines with J gene TRBJ2-1; D is unclear. The CDR3 consists of 13 residues. The V gene's germline CDR1 is SQVTM and CDR2 ANQGSEA. Between the trimmed V and J ends, which lost 7 bases and 5 bases, there was a span of 15 bases. The CDR3 is CSGSRLRDNEQFF. The CDR3 DNA follows: TGCAGCGGCTCCCGGCTTAGGGACAATGAGCAGTTCTTC.

V is TRBV4-1 and J is TRBJ2-3, with 9 bases fitting TRBD1. CDR3 length: 16 amino acids. Looked up from germline, CDR1 is MGHRA and CDR2 is YSYEKL. Trimming took 4 bases from V and 2 from J; bases not matched to a gene: 7. The CDR3 protein is CASSPSGQGNTDTQYF. The CDR3 DNA follows: TGCGCCAGCAGCCCTTCGGGACAGGGAAACACAGATACGCAGTATTTT.

This clonotype was observed a handful of times. The V gene is TRBV28, the J gene TRBJ1-4, with TRBD1 as a possible D gene (5 bases). The V and J ends lost 7 bases and 8 bases respectively, with 17 bases between them. The CDR3 is 14 residues long. Germline loops: CDR1 MDHEN, CDR2 SYDVKM. CDR3 bases: TGTGCCAGCACCCGAGCAGGGAAGGGGGAAAAACTGTTTTTT. It codes for CASTRAGKGEKLFF.

The J gene is TRBJ2-1, the V gene TRBV10-1; 8 nucleotides align to TRBD2. The CDR3 has 14 amino acids. V lost 3 bases, J lost 8 bases, and 6 bases stayed unmatched. In germline, CDR1 is WNHNN, CDR2 SYGVQD (reference sequence). CDR3: CASSEGTSKDEQFF. The CDR3 region has the DNA TGCGCCAGCAGTGAAGGGACTAGTAAGGATGAGCAGTTCTTC.

This clonotype was detected many times. V is TRBV20-1 and J is TRBJ2-1, with 16 bases matching TRBD2. The CDR3 is 17 amino acids. Germline loops: CDR1 DFQATT, CDR2 SNEGSKA (reference sequence). Losses at the gene ends were 2 bases for V and 6 bases for J; bases not matched to a gene: 7. The DNA of the CDR3 is TGCAGTGCTAGACCCCAGGGACTAGCGGGAGGGCTCAATGAGCAGTTCTTC. Protein: CSARPQGLAGGLNEQFF.

This clonotype was seen a few times. This rearrangement joins TRBV5-6 to TRBJ2-3; 7 nucleotides align to TRBD1. V trimming: 0 bases; J trimming: 6 bases; junction bases outside the gene matches: 7. This CDR3 region has 15 residues. Germline V gene sequence: CDR1 SGHDT, CDR2 YYEEEE. The CDR3 DNA reads as TGTGCCAGCAGCTTGGTCCAGGGGGTAGCGGATACGCAGTATTTT. Encoded protein: CASSLVQGVADTQYF.

The chain is built from TRBV28 and TRBJ1-2; a weak D match, TRBD1 (5 bases). Germline values: CDR1 MDHEN, CDR2 SYDVKM. The CDR3 has 11 residues. Between the trimmed V and J ends, which lost 3 bases and 9 bases, there was a span of 8 bases. CDR3 nucleotide sequence: TGTGCCAGCAGTTTGGCAGGGAGCTACACCTTC. The encoded protein is CASSLAGSYTF.

This clonotype appeared many times. The chain employs TRBV4-1 and TRBJ2-1; 8 bases are a match to TRBD2. The trim removed 0 bases at V and 2 bases at J, leaving 6 bases unmatched. Germline loops: CDR1 MGHRA, CDR2 YSYEKL. CDR3 size: 17 residues. CDR3 sequence (DNA): TGCGCCAGCAGCCAAGAAGGAGGACTAGCCCCCTACAATGAGCAGTTCTTC. This gives the protein CASSQEGGLAPYNEQFF.

This clonotype was seen ten or more times. This chain joins TRBV3-1 and TRBJ2-7; D is possibly TRBD2 (6 bases). CDR1 and CDR2 (germline): LGHDT, YNNKEL (reference sequence). This CDR3 comprises 19 residues. The V end lost 0 bases, the J end lost 3 bases, and 24 bases lay between the germline ends. The CDR3 protein is CASSQEMPGLGCVDYEQYV. The DNA for the CDR3 is TGTGCCAGCAGCCAAGAAATGCCGGGACTCGGCTGTGTTGACTACGAGCAGTACGTC.

This clonotype has ten or more counts. The J gene is TRBJ2-7, the V gene TRBV12-3 or TRBV12-4; 9 bases are a match to TRBD2. The length of the CDR3 is 14 residues. Trimming cost V 8 bases and J 1 base; bases outside gene matches: 6. The CDR3 DNA is TGTGCCAGCTCCTTAGCGGGAGCGTCCTACGAGCAGTACTTC. This translates into CASSLAGASYEQYF.

The sample holds a few counts of this clonotype. The rearrangement links TRBV19 to TRBJ1-2; D remains unclear. The ends were cut back, 4 bases at V and 0 bases at J, with 9 bases in the middle. This CDR3 contains 14 residues. The germline V gene encodes CDR1 LNHDA and CDR2 SQIVND (reference sequence). CDR3 nucleotide sequence: TGTGCCAGTAGTACGACGGATACTAACTATGGCTACACCTTC. Protein product: CASSTTDTNYGYTF.

This clonotype showed up just a few times. The V and J genes are TRBV12-3 or TRBV12-4 and TRBJ1-2, with D maybe TRBD1 (5 bases). The CDR3 is made up of 16 amino acids. Deletions cut 5 bases from V and 3 bases from J, with 19 bases between. CDR3 residues: CASSNPGGLGDYGYTF. The DNA of the CDR3 is TGTGCCAGCAGTAACCCTGGGGGACTAGGTGACTATGGCTACACCTTC.

This clonotype was found many times. The rearrangement uses TRBV7-9 and TRBJ2-1; 7 positions match TRBD2. This CDR3 is 15 amino acids long. With V trimmed by 8 bases and J by 0 bases, 7 bases remained unmatched. CDR1 and CDR2 from the germline V gene are SEHNR and FQNEAQ (reference sequence). The CDR3 is CASFGGGPSYNEQFF. The CDR3 region has the DNA TGTGCCAGCTTCGGGGGAGGGCCCTCCTACAATGAGCAGTTCTTC.

The V and J genes are TRBV15 and TRBJ1-6; 8 bases are a match to TRBD1. V gave up 2 bases and J gave up 7 bases; unmatched junction bases: 1. The CDR3 has 14 amino acids. In germline, CDR1 is LNHNV, CDR2 YYDKDF (reference sequence). The CDR3 region is CATSRTGGNSPLHF. The CDR3 coding sequence is TGTGCCACCAGCAGAACAGGGGGGAATTCACCCCTCCACTTT.